This T cell receptor (beta chain) is drawn from a study of T cells in Graves' hyperthyroidism and ophthalmopathy. Study-level findings and limits: Ophthalmopathy was told apart from stable hyperthyroidism by a 13 V-J model. Expanded thyroid clonotypes (above 0.001) were mostly also found in blood.

Template material for amplifying TCR beta CDR3 regions consisted of RNA transcripts. HTBI primers drove first-round RT-PCR of the TCR CDR3. One entry per CDR3 protein, called by TCRdb with MiXCR from the multiplex PCR reads. The sample lists about 300,000 distinct CDR3 sequences, around 20% occurring once. Each person with ophthalmopathy scored at least 3 on the Clinical Activity Score, reached NOSPECS grade 4 or higher, and had been ill under 3 months. Extraction of PBMCs used more than 8.5 ml of fresh peripheral blood. Trimming removed 3 bases at V and 7 bases at J, with 18 bases between. The CDR3 consists of 15 residues. Germline V gene data show CDR1 as MNHNS and CDR2 as SASEGT. A note on this clonotype: Its antigen remains unidentified.

J is TRBJ1-1 and V is TRBV6-1; tentatively, D is TRBD1 (5 bases). The receptor comes from a man aged 45-65 years with Graves' ophthalmopathy. Material: blood. The CDR3 region is CASSDSGHQIGEAFF. CDR3 sequence (DNA): TGTGCCAGCAGTGACTCCGGACACCAAATAGGTGAAGCTTTCTTT.